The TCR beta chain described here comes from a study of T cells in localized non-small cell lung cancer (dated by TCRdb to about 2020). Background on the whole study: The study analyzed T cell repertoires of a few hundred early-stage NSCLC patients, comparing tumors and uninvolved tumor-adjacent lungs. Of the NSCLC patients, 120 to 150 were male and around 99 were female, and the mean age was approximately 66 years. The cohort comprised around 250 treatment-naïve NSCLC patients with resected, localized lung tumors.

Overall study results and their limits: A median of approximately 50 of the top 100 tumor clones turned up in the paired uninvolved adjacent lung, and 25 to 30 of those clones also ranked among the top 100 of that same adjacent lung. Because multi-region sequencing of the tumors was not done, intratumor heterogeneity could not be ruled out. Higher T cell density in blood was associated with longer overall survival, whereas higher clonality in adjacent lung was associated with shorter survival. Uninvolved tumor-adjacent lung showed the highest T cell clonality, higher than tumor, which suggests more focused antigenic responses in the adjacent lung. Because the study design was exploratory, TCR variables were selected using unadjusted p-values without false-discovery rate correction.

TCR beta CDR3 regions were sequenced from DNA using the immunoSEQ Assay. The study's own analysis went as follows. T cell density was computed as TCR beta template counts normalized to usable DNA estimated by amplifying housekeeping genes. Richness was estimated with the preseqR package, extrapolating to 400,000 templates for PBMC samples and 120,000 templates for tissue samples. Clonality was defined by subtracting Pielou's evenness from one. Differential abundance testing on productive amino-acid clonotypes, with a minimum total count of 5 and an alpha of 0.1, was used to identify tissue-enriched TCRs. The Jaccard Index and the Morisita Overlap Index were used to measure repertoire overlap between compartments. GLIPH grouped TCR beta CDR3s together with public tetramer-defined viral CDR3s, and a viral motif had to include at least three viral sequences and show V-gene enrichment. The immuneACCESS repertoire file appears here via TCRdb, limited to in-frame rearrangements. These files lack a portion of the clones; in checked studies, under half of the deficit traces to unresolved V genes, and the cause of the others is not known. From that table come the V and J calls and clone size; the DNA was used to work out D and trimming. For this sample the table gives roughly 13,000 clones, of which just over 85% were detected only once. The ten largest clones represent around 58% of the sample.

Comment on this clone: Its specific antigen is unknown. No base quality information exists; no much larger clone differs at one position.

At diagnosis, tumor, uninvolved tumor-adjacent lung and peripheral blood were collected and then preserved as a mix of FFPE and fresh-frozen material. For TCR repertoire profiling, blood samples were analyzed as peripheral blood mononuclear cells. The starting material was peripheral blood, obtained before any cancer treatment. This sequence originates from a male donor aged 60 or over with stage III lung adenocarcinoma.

CDR3 region: CASSNLAAEQFF. The nucleotides read TGTGCCAGCAGCAATCTAGCGGCCGAGCAGTTCTTC. The rearrangement combines TRBV9 with TRBJ2-1, with 7 bases matching TRBD2. Trimming accounts for 4 bases at V and 10 bases at J, while the number of junction bases matched to no gene is 5. Sequences SGDLS (CDR1) and YYNGEE (CDR2) are obtained from the germline V gene. CDR3 length: 12 amino acids, cysteine to phenylalanine. Only CDR3 DNA is held: 36 bases, read in frame from base 1.